This entry concerns a single T cell receptor (beta chain). Deletions cut 0 bases from V and 7 bases from J, with 15 bases between. The CDR3 is made up of 15 amino acids. The germline CDR1 and CDR2 sequences are SQVTM and ANQGSEA. The repertoire was sequenced with immunoSEQ multiplex PCR; TCRdb's copy has only in-frame clones and lacks some. The sample has around 49,000 clones; around 77% are singletons. The TCR-sequenced patients were a few responders to pembrolizumab. The data are from a study of PD-1 blockade in mismatch repair-deficient tumors. The clonotype comes from an adult with mismatch repair-deficient cancer. Sequenced material: PBMCs, taken before pembrolizumab treatment. The chain employs TRBV29-1 and TRBJ1-4; possibly TRBD1 for D (6 bases). CDR3 bases: TGCAGCGTTGAAGACCGGGGGGGCGCGGGTGAAAAACTGTTTTTT. Protein sequence: CSVEDRGGAGEKLFF.